Listed below are T cell receptor beta chains from one sample, sequenced in a study of blood T cell repertoires in COVID-19. Sequenced by immunoSEQ multiplex PCR; TCRdb stores in-frame clones only, minus some. The sample lists some 150,000 clones; just under 85% were seen once. Sequenced sample: peripheral blood. The receptors come from an older woman with acute or convalescent COVID-19. The CDR3 runs from the conserved cysteine through the conserved F or W. A D gene is named only where the DNA matches it firmly. For some rows the clone size is stated as once, few or many, or as a class when expanded; others skip it.

J gene,D gene,clone size,V gene,CDR3 DNA,CDR3 protein
TRBJ2-2,TRBD2,.,TRBV3-1/TRBV3-2,TGTGCCAGCAGCCAAGATTCAAAACGACTAGCGGGGGCGGGGGAGCTGTTTTTT,CASSQDSKRLAGAGELFF
TRBJ2-7,TRBD1,.,TRBV19,TGTGCCAGTAGTAATTGGGGGACAGGGCCTTACGAGCAGTACTTC,CASSNWGTGPYEQYF
TRBJ2-1,TRBD1,.,TRBV28,TGTGCCAGCAGTCGAGAGACAGGGGGCCGGGATCTAGGGTTCTTC,CASSRETGGRDLGFF
TRBJ1-6,.,.,TRBV19,TGTGCCAGTAGTATTGAGGGAGGTAATTCACCCCTCCACTTT,CASSIEGGNSPLHF
TRBJ2-2,TRBD1,.,TRBV3-1/TRBV3-2,TGTGCCAGCAGCCGTTTGCGGACAGGGAACACCGGGGAGCTGTTTTTT,CASSRLRTGNTGELFF
TRBJ1-5,TRBD1,.,TRBV19,TGTGCCAGTAAAGGGGGAGACAGGGGCAGCAATCAGCCCCAGCATTTT,CASKGGDRGSNQPQHF
TRBJ2-6,.,.,TRBV5-1,TGCGCCAGCAGCAGCGGACCTGGGGCCAACGTCCTGACTTTC,CASSSGPGANVLTF
TRBJ1-5,TRBD1,.,TRBV6-6,TGTGCCAGCAGTTACTCGACGGGACAGTTAAATCAGCCCCAGCATTTT,CASSYSTGQLNQPQHF
TRBJ2-1,TRBD1,.,TRBV12-3/TRBV12-4,TGTGCCAGCACCCTCGGACAGGCAAATGAGCAGTTCTTC,CASTLGQANEQFF
TRBJ1-2,TRBD1,few,TRBV27,TGTGCCAGCAGTCCGACAGGGGGATCGAACTATGGCTACACCTTC,CASSPTGGSNYGYTF
TRBJ1-3,TRBD1,few,TRBV25-1,TGTGCCAGCAGTGGGACAGGGGCTGGAAACACCATATATTTT,CASSGTGAGNTIYF
TRBJ1-3,.,.,TRBV12-3/TRBV12-4,TGTGCCTCGCGTGCTGGAAACACCATATATTTT,CASRAGNTIYF
TRBJ2-7,.,.,TRBV10-2,TGCGCCAGCAGAGGGGGCTACGAGCAGTACTTC,CASRGGYEQYF
TRBJ1-1,TRBD1,.,TRBV19,TGTGCCAGTAGTGTTGGGGGCAGGGGGCGACGGGGTGCCGCTGAAGCTTTCTTT,CASSVGGRGRRGAAEAFF